This TCR beta chain was retrieved from a study of blood T cell repertoires in COVID-19 (dated by TCRdb to 2020 to 2022). For context, the study as a whole: The collaborator samples originated in the United States, Italy and Spain and spanned the acute and convalescent phases of COVID-19. The material from the prospective study consisted of cDNA or gDNA derived from T cells, B-cell-depleted T cells, or PBMCs. The dataset comprised deeply sampled blood TCRbeta repertoires from subjects exposed to, actively infected with, or recovered from COVID-19. The repertoires were made available in a free public database intended to serve as a resource for research on the immune response to SARS-CoV-2. The samples were drawn from two sources: the first 160 participants of the ongoing ImmuneRACE study, and some 1,300 subjects contributed by 6 global collaborators. The sample metadata nearly always contained a de-identified subject ID, COVID-19 status, age in years and sex. Where HLA class I and class II types were available, the types were taken from metadata supplied by the sample provider, not from assay-based typing.

Spanning cysteine to phenylalanine, the CDR3 consists of 13 amino acids. The kept DNA is CDR3 alone, 39 bases in frame from the first base. V was cut back by 8 bases and J by 4 bases, leaving a gap of 14 bases between them. Each collaborating institution followed its own protocols to collect whole blood in K2EDTA tubes. For TCRbeta analysis, collaborators shipped samples as frozen whole blood, isolated PBMCs, or DNA extracted from either of those sample types. As to this clone: Which antigen it targets is not known. Per-nucleotide qualities are absent, and no much larger clonotype sits a single base away.

TCRbeta CDR3 regions were amplified from genomic DNA by means of the immunoSEQ Assay, a bias-controlled multiplex PCR. In the authors' own workflow: Within the assay, amplification of reference gene primers was used to estimate how many nucleated cells each sample contained. To quantify the absolute abundance of each unique TCRbeta CDR3 rearrangement, sequence reads were collapsed and filtered. For each sample, productive Simpson clonality was calculated by taking the square root of Simpson's diversity index across productive rearrangements. TCRdb mirrors the immuneACCESS table, restricted to in-frame sequences. Some clones are absent from its copies; in checked studies, under half trace to an unresolved V gene, and the reason for the others is unknown. V, J and clone size derive from that table, while D and trimming were established from the DNA sequence. Counted in this sample were about 42,000 clones; roughly 90% of them appeared once. The ten largest clonotypes hold around 5.3% of the sample.

Here is what the overall study found, with its caveats: The amount of clinical and demographic metadata varied by source and participant and was provided uncurated.

Sequenced sample: peripheral blood. The receptor's source is a human donor in a cohort sampled during active COVID-19. This chain is built from TRBV12-3 or TRBV12-4 and TRBJ1-1; the best D guess is TRBD1, with 6 bases matching. The CDR3 is CASLKYRATEAFF. The nucleotide sequence reads TGTGCCAGCTTAAAATACAGGGCCACTGAAGCTTTCTTT.